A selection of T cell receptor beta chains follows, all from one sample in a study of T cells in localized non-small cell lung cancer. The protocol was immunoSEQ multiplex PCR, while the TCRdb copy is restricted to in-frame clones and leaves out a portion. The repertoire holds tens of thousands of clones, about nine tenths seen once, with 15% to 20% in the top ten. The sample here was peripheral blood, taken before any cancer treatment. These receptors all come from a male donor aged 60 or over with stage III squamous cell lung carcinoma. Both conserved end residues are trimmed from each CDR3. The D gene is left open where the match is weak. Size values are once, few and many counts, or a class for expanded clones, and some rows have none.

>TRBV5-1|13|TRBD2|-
ASSFGLAGLYEQY
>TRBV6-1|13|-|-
ASSEGSLSNSPLH
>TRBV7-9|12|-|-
ASSLRQNTGELF
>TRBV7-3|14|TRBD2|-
ASSGLGRGARNEQF
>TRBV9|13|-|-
ASSADPHSTDTQY
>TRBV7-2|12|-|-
ASSLKRLNTEAF
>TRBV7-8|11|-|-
ASSLAWGGELF
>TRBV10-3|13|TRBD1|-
AIGNRGLGNTEAF
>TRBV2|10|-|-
ASTTGNTEAF
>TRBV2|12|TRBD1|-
ASLGTVIFYGYT
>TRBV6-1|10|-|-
ASSVIVNTIY
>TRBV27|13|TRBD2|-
ASSPPSGGAVEQF
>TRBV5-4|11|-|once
ASSSMGRGEQY
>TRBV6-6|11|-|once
ASSLLDNQPQH
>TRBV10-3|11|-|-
AISETGLYGYT
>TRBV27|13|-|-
ASRGYTAMNTEAF
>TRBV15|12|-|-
ATSRDHRQETQY
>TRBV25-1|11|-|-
ASSVTGVGEQY
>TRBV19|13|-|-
ASSIGSSGANVLT
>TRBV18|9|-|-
ASSYQETQY
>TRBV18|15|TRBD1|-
ASSPTGAVELNTEAF
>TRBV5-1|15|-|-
ASSPEYRGSGANVLT
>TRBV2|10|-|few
ASSERRSPLH
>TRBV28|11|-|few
ASSMRGGYEQY
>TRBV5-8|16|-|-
ASSLEVSVGGPTYEQY
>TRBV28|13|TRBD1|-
ASSKTKTGETIVF
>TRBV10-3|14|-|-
AISESTTEVGNTIY
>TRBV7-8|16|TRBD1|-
ASSLYLDRVTSNEKLF
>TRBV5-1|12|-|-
ASRELEGAYEQY
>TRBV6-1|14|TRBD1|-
ASSAGGEEVGNIQY
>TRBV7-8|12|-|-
ASSLQGRRDTQY
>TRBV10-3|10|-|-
ATRGAKDTQY
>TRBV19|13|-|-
ASSTGWGESYEQY
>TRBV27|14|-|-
ASSLWGDHSNQPQH
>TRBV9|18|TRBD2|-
ASSDPITGTSGGNYNEQF
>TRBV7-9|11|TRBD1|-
ASSPSRDRGLF
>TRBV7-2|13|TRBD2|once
ASSLVGLARNEQF
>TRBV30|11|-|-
AWSVQSGNTIY
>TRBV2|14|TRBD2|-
ASGYNGLASQETQY
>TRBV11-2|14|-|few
ASSLGTRQTAYEQY
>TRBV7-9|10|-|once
ASSLVSGGYT
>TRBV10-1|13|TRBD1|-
ASSADRGLGETQY
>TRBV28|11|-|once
ASSLGPPTEAF
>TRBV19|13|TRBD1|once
ASTPGGTGDYGYT
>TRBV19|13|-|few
ASKSSESLSYGYT
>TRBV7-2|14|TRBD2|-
ASSPGLAGGTDTQY
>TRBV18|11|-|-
ASSPSQTDTQY
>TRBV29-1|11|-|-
SVRPSGPETQY
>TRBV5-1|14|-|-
ASSLLLAEVNNEQF
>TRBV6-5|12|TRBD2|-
ASSPGGASDTQY
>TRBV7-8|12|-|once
ASSLGQRNTEAF
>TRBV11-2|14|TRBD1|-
ASSLAGGLFYNEQF
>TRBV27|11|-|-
ASTSPPLETQY
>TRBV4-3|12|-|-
ASSPGGSTDTQY
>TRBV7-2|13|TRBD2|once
ASSPSLAGSYEQY
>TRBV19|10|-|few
ASSEGNTEAF
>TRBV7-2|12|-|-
ASSLSSANYGYT
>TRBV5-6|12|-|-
ASSSGPTTGELF
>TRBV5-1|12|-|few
ASAASATNEKLF